This T cell receptor beta chain was sequenced during a study of vaccination effects on CD4 cells after COVID-19. The wider study: Post-vaccine draws lagged the second dose by a median of 72 days.

CDR1 is SGHTA and CDR2 is FQGNSA in the germline V gene. Deletions cut 5 bases from V and 5 bases from J, with 7 bases between. The CDR3 is made up of 12 amino acids. Of note for this clone: Antigen specificity is unknown.

Clones were sequenced by immunoSEQ multiplex PCR, and TCRdb holds only the in-frame ones, with some missing. The sample holds approximately 61,000 clones, around 84% seen once. Following a roughly 9-day culture, CD4+ T cells were purified. Each participant was given two doses of one vaccine (BNT162b2 or mRNA-1273). This clonotype was obtained from a human donor who received a COVID-19 vaccine. V usage is TRBV7-2 and J usage is TRBJ1-5, with D unresolved. Source: CD4+ T cells from PBMCs cultured without peptide, taken after COVID-19 vaccination. CDR3 in amino acids: CASSPHDQPQHF. CDR3 nucleotide sequence: TGTGCCAGCAGCCCTCACGATCAGCCCCAGCATTTT.